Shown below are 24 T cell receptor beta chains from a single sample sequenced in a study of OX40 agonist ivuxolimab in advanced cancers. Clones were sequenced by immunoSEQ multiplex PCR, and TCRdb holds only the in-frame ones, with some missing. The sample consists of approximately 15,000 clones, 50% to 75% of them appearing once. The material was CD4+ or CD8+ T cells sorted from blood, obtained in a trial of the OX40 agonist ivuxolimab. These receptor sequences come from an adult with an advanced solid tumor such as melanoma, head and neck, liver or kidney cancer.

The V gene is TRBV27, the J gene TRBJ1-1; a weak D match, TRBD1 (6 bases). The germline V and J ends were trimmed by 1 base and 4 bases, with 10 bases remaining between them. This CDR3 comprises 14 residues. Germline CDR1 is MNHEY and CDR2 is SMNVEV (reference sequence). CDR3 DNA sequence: TGTGCCAGCAGTTTATTAGGGGGGGTCACTGAAGCTTTCTTT. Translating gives CASSLLGGVTEAFF.

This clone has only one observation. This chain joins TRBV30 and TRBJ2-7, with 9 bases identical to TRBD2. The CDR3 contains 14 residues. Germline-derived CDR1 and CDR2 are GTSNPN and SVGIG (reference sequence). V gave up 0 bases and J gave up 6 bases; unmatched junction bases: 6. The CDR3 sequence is CAWSVTTSGREQYF. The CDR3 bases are TGTGCCTGGAGTGTTACGACTAGCGGTCGCGAGCAGTACTTC.

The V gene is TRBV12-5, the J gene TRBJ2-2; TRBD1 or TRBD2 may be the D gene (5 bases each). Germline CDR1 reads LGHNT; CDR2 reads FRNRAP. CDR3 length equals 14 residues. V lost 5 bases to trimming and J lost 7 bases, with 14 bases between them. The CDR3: CASGPGTLIGELFF. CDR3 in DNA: TGTGCTAGTGGTCCCGGGACCCTTATCGGGGAGCTGTTTTTT.

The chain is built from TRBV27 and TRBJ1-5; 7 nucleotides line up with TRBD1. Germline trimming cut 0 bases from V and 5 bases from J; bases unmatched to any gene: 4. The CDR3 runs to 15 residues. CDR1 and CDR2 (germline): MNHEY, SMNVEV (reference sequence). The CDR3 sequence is CASSLSGGGHQPQHF. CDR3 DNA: TGTGCCAGCAGTTTATCAGGAGGGGGCCATCAGCCCCAGCATTTT.

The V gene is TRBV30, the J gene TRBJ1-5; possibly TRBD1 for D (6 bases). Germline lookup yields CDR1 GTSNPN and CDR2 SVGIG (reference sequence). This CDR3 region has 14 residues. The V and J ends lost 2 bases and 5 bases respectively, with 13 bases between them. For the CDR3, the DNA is TGTGCCTGGAGTCGGGGGCTTGGCGATCAGCCCCAGCATTTT. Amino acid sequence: CAWSRGLGDQPQHF.

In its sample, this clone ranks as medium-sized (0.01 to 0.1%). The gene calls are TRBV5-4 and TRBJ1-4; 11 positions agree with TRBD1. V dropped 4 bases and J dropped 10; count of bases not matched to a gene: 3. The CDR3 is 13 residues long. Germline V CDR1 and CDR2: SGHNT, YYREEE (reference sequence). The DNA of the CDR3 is TGTGCCAGCAGCCCGGGGACAGGGGGAAAACTGTTTTTT. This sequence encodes CASSPGTGGKLFF.

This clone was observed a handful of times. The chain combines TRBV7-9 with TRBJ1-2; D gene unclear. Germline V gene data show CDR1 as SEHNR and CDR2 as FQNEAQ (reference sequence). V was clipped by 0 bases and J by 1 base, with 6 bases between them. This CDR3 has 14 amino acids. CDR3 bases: TGTGCCAGCAGCTTAGCACTATATAACTATGGCTACACCTTC. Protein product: CASSLALYNYGYTF.

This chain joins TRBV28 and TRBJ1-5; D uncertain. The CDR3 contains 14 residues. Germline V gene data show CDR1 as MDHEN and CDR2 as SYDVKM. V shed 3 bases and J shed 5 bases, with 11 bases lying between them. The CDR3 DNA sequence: TGTGCCAGCAGTTTCCCGGCGTCTCATCAGCCCCAGCATTTT. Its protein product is CASSFPASHQPQHF.

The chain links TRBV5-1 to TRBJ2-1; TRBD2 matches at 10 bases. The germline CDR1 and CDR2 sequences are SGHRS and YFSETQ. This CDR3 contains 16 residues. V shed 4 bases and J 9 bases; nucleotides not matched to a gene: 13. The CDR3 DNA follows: TGCGCCAGCAGCAGTATACTAGCGGGGCCTGACGGTGAGCAGTTCTTC. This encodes CASSSILAGPDGEQFF.

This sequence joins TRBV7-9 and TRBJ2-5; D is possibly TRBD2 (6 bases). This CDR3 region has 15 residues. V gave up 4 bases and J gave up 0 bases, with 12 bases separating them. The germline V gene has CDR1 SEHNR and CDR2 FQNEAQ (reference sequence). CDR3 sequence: CASSYPAGYQETQYF. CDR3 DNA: TGTGCCAGCAGCTATCCAGCGGGTTACCAAGAGACCCAGTACTTC.

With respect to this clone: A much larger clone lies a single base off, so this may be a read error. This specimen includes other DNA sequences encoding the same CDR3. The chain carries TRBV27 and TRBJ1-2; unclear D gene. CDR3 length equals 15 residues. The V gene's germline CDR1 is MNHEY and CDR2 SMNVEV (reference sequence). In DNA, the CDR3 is TGTGCCAGCAGTGCGGGAGGAAACCCCCTCTATGGTTACACCTTC. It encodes CASSAGGNPLYGYTF.

In nucleotides, the CDR3 is TGTGCCAGCAGCTTAGGCAGGGGGTTAGCTAACTATGGCTACACCTTC. This sequence encodes CASSLGRGLANYGYTF. This rearrangement joins TRBV7-9 to TRBJ1-2; 7 nucleotides align to TRBD1. Germline CDR1 reads SEHNR; CDR2 reads FQNEAQ (reference sequence). Trimming cost V 1 base and J 0 bases; bases outside gene matches: 5. This CDR3 contains 16 residues.

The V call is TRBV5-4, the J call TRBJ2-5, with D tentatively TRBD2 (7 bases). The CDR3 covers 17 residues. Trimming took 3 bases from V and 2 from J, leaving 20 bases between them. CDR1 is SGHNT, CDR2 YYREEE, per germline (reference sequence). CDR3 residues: CASSSRGGSRLQETQYF. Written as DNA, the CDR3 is TGTGCCAGCAGCTCCAGGGGAGGGAGTCGTCTTCAAGAGACCCAGTACTTC.

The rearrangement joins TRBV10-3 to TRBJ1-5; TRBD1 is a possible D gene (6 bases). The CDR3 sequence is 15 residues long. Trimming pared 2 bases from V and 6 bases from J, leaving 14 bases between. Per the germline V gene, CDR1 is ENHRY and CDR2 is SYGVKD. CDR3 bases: TGTGCCATCAGTGAGGCACAGGGTATTACTCAGCCCCAGCATTTT. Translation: CAISEAQGITQPQHF.

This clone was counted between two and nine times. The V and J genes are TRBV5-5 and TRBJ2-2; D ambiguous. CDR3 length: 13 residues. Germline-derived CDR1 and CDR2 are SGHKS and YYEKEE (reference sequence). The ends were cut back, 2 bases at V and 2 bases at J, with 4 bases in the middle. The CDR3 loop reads CASSFGNTGELFF. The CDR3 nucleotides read TGTGCCAGCAGCTTCGGTAACACCGGGGAGCTGTTTTTT.

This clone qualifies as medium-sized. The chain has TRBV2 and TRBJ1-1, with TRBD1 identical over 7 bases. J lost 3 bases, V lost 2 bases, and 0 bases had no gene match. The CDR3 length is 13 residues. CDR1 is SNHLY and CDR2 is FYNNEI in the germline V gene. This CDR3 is CASSERGHTEAFF. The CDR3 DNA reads TGTGCCAGCAGTGAAAGGGGGCACACTGAAGCTTTCTTT.

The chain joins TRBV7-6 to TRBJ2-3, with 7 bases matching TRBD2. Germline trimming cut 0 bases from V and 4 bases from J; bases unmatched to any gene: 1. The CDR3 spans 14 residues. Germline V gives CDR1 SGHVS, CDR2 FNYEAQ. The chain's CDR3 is CASSLAGGADTQYF. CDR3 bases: TGTGCCAGCAGCTTAGCGGGGGGGGCAGATACGCAGTATTTT.

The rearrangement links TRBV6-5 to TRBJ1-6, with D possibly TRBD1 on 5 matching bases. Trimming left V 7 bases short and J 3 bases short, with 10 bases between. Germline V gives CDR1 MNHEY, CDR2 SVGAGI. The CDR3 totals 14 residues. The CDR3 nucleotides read TGTGCCAGCACCGAGGACAACTATAATTCACCCCTCCACTTT. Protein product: CASTEDNYNSPLHF.

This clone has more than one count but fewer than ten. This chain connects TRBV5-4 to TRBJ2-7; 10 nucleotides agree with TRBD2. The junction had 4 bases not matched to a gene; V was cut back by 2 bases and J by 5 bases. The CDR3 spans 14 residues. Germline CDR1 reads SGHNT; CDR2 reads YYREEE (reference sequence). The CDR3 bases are TGTGCCAGCAGCTTTAGCGGGGGGACCAACGAGCAGTACTTC. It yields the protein CASSFSGGTNEQYF.

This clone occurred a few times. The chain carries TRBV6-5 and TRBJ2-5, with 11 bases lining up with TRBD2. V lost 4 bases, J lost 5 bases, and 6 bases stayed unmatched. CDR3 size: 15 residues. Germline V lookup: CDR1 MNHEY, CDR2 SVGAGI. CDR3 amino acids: CASSLAGGLGETQYF. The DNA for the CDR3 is TGTGCCAGCAGTTTAGCGGGGGGGCTAGGGGAGACCCAGTACTTC.

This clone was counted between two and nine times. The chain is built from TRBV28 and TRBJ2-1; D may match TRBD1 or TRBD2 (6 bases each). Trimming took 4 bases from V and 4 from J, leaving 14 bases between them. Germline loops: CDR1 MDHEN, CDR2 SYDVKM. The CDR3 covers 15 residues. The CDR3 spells CASSWGAEEYNEQFF. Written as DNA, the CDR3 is TGTGCCAGCAGTTGGGGGGCAGAGGAGTACAATGAGCAGTTCTTC.

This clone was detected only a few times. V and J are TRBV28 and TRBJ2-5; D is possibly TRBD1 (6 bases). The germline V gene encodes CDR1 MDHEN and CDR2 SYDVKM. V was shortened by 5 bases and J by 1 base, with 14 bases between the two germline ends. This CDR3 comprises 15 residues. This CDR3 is CASSPGQRVQETQYF. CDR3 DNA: TGTGCCAGCAGTCCAGGACAGAGAGTCCAAGAGACCCAGTACTTC.

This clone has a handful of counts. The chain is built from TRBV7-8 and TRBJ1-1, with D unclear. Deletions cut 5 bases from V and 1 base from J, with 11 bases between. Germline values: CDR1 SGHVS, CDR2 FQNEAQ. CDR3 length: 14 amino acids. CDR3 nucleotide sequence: TGTGCCAGCAGCCAGGCTTGGGGGAACACTGAAGCTTTCTTT. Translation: CASSQAWGNTEAFF.

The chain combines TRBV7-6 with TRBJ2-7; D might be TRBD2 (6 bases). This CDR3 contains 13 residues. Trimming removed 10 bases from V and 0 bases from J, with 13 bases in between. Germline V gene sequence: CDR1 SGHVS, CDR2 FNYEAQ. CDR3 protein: CATRKEGSYEQYF. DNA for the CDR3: TGTGCCACCAGGAAGGAGGGCTCCTACGAGCAGTACTTC.